A single sample gave rise to the 24 T cell receptor beta chains below, sequenced in a study of monozygotic twins with inflammatory bowel disease. TCRdb re-called the 5' RACE reads, yielding one record per CDR3 amino acid sequence without DNA. The sample has 350,000 to 500,000 distinct CDR3 sequences; the top ten hold 2% to 3%. The sequencing input was blood. The receptors originated from a human donor with ulcerative colitis or Crohn's disease, or a healthy co-twin of an affected twin (not recorded which).

The chain couples TRBV28 to TRBJ2-2; TCRdb selects TRBD1, and the lack of DNA leaves this call unchecked. The germline V gene encodes CDR1 MDHEN and CDR2 SYDVKM. The CDR3 is 12 amino acids. The CDR3 spells CASRGETGELFF.

The V and J genes are TRBV11-2 and TRBJ1-3. This CDR3 has 17 amino acids. Germline V gives CDR1 SGHAT, CDR2 FQNNGV. CDR3: CASSLTLRALSGNTIYF.

The chain carries TRBV6-2 or TRBV6-3 and TRBJ2-1; the D gene TCRdb calls, TRBD1, cannot be checked with no DNA. Germline loops: CDR1 MNHEY, CDR2 SVGEGT. The CDR3 has 11 residues. This CDR3 is CASSWTGEQFF.

The chain joins TRBV20-1 to TRBJ2-3; TCRdb's D gene call, TRBD2, goes unchecked for lack of DNA. Germline loops: CDR1 DFQATT, CDR2 SNEGSKA (reference sequence). The CDR3 runs to 12 residues. The CDR3 reads CSANERADTQYF.

V and J are TRBV12-3 or TRBV12-4 and TRBJ1-1. This CDR3 has 11 residues. The CDR3 here is CASTSGFAAFF.

The chain carries TRBV20-1 and TRBJ1-2. The CDR3 loop spans 13 amino acids. CDR1 and CDR2 from the germline V gene are DFQATT and SNEGSKA (reference sequence). The CDR3 sequence is CSAILTGRAGYTF.

The chain carries TRBV12-3 or TRBV12-4 and TRBJ2-3; TCRdb's assignment of TRBD2 cannot be checked, as there is no DNA. The CDR3 has 15 residues. CDR3 in amino acids: CASSPRGMTTDTQYF.

The chain employs TRBV5-4 and TRBJ2-7; TCRdb reports TRBD1, a call that lacks DNA to check it against. Looked up from germline, CDR1 is SGHNT and CDR2 is YYREEE (reference sequence). This CDR3 spans 16 amino acids. CDR3 region: CASTAGTGVGYYEQYF. The complete variable domain, with remaining parts taken from reference TRBV5-4 and TRBJ2-7, reads ETGVTQSPTHLIKTRGQQVTLRCSSQSGHNTVSWYQQALGQGPQFIFQYYREEENGRGNFPPRFSGLQFPNYSSELNVNALELDDSALYLCASTAGTGVGYYEQYFGPGTRLTVT.

The chain carries TRBV5-1 and TRBJ1-1. The CDR3 extends over 15 amino acids. Looked up from germline, CDR1 is SGHRS and CDR2 is YFSETQ. The CDR3 sequence is CASSFLSGSDTEAFF. The full variable domain, completed using reference TRBV5-1 and TRBJ1-1, is KAGVTQTPRYLIKTRGQQVTLSCSPISGHRSVSWYQQTPGQGLQFLFEYFSETQRNKGNFPGRFSGRQFSNSRSEMNVSTLELGDSALYLCASSFLSGSDTEAFFGQGTRLTVV.

V gene TRBV11-1 combines with J gene TRBJ2-2. CDR3 length: 15 residues. Germline assignment: CDR1 SGHAT and CDR2 FQDESV (reference sequence). CDR3 loop: CASSLVSVGTGELFF.

V and J are TRBV4-3 and TRBJ2-3; checking the TCRdb D call of TRBD2 is not possible without DNA. Germline V lookup: CDR1 LGHNA, CDR2 YSLEER. The CDR3 runs 17 residues. The CDR3 here is CASSQEQGLAGVNTQYF.

The chain has TRBV29-1 and TRBJ2-3; TCRdb gives TRBD2 as the D gene, but with no DNA this cannot be confirmed. The CDR3 length is 14 residues. Germline V gene data show CDR1 as SQVTM and CDR2 as ANQGSEA. The chain's CDR3 is CSVKTRENADTQYF.

The chain recombines TRBV5-1 with TRBJ2-4; TCRdb outputs TRBD1, but without DNA this stays unchecked. This CDR3 spans 16 amino acids. Germline lookup yields CDR1 SGHRS and CDR2 YFSETQ. The CDR3 is CASSLYGREAKNIQYF. Combining the CDR3 with reference TRBV5-1 and TRBJ2-4 gives the whole variable domain KAGVTQTPRYLIKTRGQQVTLSCSPISGHRSVSWYQQTPGQGLQFLFEYFSETQRNKGNFPGRFSGRQFSNSRSEMNVSTLELGDSALYLCASSLYGREAKNIQYFGAGTRLSVL.

V and J are TRBV27 and TRBJ2-1; TCRdb outputs TRBD1, but without DNA this stays unchecked. This CDR3 has 16 amino acids. Per germline, CDR1 MNHEY and CDR2 SMNVEV (reference sequence). The chain's CDR3 is CASSLFQQGVDNEQFF.

The chain links TRBV27 to TRBJ1-5; the TRBD1 assignment by TCRdb is unverifiable without DNA. Germline CDR1 is MNHEY and CDR2 is SMNVEV (reference sequence). The CDR3 runs to 15 residues. This CDR3 reads CASSDRAFGNQPQHF.

The rearrangement links TRBV12-3 or TRBV12-4 to TRBJ2-3; TCRdb indicates TRBD1, and absent DNA this call remains unverified. The CDR3 extends over 14 amino acids. CDR3 sequence reads: CASSISGGLDTQYF.

The chain is built from TRBV30 and TRBJ1-5; TCRdb calls TRBD1, which cannot be checked without DNA. This CDR3 region has 14 residues. Germline V gives CDR1 GTSNPN, CDR2 SVGIG (reference sequence). This CDR3 is CAWSPLSSNQPQHF.

CDR3 protein: CASSLEEKRGETQYF. J is TRBJ2-5 and V is TRBV28; TCRdb proposes TRBD1, but this gene call is untestable without DNA. Germline V CDR1 and CDR2: MDHEN, SYDVKM. CDR3 size: 15 residues.

The chain is built from TRBV19 and TRBJ2-1; the D call from TCRdb, TRBD2, cannot be confirmed without DNA. The CDR3 spans 16 residues. Germline CDR1 LNHDA, CDR2 SQIVND (reference sequence). The CDR3 loop is CASSLTSGRVYNEQFF.

The gene calls are TRBV6-6 and TRBJ1-1; TCRdb reports TRBD1, a call that lacks DNA to check it against. The CDR3 runs to 13 residues. Germline V gene data show CDR1 as MNHNY and CDR2 as SVGAGI (reference sequence). This CDR3 is CASSSDQGTEAFF.

The chain carries TRBV29-1 and TRBJ1-1; TCRdb names TRBD1, which stays unverified in the absence of DNA. The length of the CDR3 is 13 residues. Germline assignment: CDR1 SQVTM and CDR2 ANQGSEA. CDR3 amino acids: CSAQQGMNTEAFF.

The chain is built from TRBV6-5 and TRBJ2-2; TCRdb selects TRBD1, and the lack of DNA leaves this call unchecked. The CDR3 length is 16 residues. Germline lookup yields CDR1 MNHEY and CDR2 SVGAGI. The CDR3 loop is CASSSSGRTSLRELFF.

The genes are TRBV5-1 and TRBJ1-2; TCRdb lists TRBD1, though no DNA is available to test this call. CDR3 length: 15 residues. Germline V gives CDR1 SGHRS, CDR2 YFSETQ. The CDR3: CASSLSAGTEYGYTF.

The chain employs TRBV20-1 and TRBJ2-5; no DNA is available, so the TRBD2 call from TCRdb remains unchecked. This CDR3 has 13 residues. Germline V gene sequence: CDR1 DFQATT, CDR2 SNEGSKA (reference sequence). CDR3 sequence reads: CSARAPVKETQYF.